This T cell receptor (beta chain) was profiled in a study of T cells after yellow fever vaccination. Synthesis of TCR cDNA relied on 5'RACE template switching, which attached a universal primer site and UMIs. Each CDR3 protein gets one entry after TCRdb re-called the 5' RACE reads with MiXCR. This sample has hundreds of thousands of distinct CDR3 sequences, with around 20% found just once. CDR1 is SEHNR and CDR2 is FQNEAQ in the germline V gene (reference sequence). The CDR3 totals 11 residues. V lost 5 bases and J lost 9, with 8 bases in between. This clonotype was picked up many times. The receptor comes from a man aged 18 to 29 who received the YFV17D yellow fever vaccine. Material: PBMCs, obtained before the yellow fever booster vaccination. V and J are TRBV7-9 and TRBJ1-5; D is unclear. The CDR3 is CASSHGGPQHF. Written as DNA, the CDR3 is TGTGCCAGCAGCCACGGTGGGCCCCAGCATTTT.